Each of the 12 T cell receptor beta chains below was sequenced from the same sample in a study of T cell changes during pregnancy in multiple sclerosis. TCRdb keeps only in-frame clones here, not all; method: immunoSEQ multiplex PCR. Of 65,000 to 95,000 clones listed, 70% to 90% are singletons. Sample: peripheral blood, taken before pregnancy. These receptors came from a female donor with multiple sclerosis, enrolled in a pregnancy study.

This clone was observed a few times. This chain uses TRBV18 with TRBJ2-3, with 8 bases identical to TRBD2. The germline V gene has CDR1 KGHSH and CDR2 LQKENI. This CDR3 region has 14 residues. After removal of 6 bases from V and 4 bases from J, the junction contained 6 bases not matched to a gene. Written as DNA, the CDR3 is TGTGCCAGCTCCCCCCGGGGGGGCCCAGATACGCAGTATTTT. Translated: CASSPRGGPDTQYF.

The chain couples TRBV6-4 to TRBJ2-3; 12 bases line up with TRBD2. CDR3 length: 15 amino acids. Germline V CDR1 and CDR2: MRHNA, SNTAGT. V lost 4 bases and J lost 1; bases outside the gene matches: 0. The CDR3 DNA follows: TGTGCCAGCAGTGCTAGCGGGGGGGGCACAGATACGCAGTATTTT. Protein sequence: CASSASGGGTDTQYF.

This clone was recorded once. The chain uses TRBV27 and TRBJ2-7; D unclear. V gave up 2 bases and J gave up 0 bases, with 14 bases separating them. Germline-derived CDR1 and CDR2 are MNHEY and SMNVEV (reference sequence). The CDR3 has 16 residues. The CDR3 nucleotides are TGTGCCAGCAGTTTAGAAGCCCCATGGTACTCCTACGAGCAGTACTTC. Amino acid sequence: CASSLEAPWYSYEQYF.

CDR3 loop: CASTPRTGVVTEAFF. The CDR3 bases are TGTGCCAGCACCCCACGGACGGGGGTCGTCACTGAAGCTTTCTTT. The rearrangement joins TRBV6-6 to TRBJ1-1; D may be TRBD1 (5 bases). Germline CDR1 MNHNY, CDR2 SVGAGI (reference sequence). The CDR3 is 15 residues long. V dropped 7 bases and J dropped 4 bases, with 19 bases sitting between them.

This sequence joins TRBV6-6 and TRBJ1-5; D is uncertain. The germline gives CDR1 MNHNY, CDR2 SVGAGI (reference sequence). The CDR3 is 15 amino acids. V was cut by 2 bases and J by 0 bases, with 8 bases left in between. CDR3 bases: TGTGCCAGCAGTTACAGACTTAATAGCAATCAGCCCCAGCATTTT. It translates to CASSYRLNSNQPQHF.

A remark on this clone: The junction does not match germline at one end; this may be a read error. CDR3 in amino acids: CASNQATGENTEAFF. For the CDR3, the DNA is TGCGCCAGCAACCAAGCAACAGGGGAGAACACTGAAGCTTTCTTT. V gene TRBV4-1 combines with J gene TRBJ1-1, with 7 bases identical to TRBD1. This CDR3 comprises 15 residues. Germline values: CDR1 MGHRA, CDR2 YSYEKL.

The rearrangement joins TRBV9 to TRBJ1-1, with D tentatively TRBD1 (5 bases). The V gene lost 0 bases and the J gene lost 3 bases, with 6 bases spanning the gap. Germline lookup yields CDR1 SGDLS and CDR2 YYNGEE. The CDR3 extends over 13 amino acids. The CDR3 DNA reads TGTGCCAGCAGCGTAGCCAGGGACACTGAAGCTTTCTTT. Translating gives CASSVARDTEAFF.

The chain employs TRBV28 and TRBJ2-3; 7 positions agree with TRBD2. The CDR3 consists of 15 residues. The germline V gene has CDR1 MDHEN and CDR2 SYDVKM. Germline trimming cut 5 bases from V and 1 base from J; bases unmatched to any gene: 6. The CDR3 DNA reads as TGTGCCAGCAGTGTACCCAGCGGGGGCACAGATACGCAGTATTTT. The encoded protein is CASSVPSGGTDTQYF.

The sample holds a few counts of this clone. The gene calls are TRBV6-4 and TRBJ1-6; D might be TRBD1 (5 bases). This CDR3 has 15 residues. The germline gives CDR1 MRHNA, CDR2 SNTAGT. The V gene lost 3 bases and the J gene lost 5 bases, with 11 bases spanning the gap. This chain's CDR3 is CASSERDGDNSPLHF. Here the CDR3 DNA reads TGTGCCAGCAGTGAGCGGGACGGTGATAATTCACCCCTCCACTTT.

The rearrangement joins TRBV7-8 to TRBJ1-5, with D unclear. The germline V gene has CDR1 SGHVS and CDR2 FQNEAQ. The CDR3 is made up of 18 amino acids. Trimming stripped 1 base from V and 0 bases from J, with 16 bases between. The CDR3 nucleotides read TGTGCCAGCAGCTTAGATCGTAGAGATTGGTATAGCAATCAGCCCCAGCATTTT. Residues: CASSLDRRDWYSNQPQHF.

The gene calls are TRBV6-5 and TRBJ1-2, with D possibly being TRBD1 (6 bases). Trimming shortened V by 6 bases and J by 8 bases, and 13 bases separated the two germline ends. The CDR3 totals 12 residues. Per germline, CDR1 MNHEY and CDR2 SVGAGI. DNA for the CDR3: TGTGCCAGCAGCGACAGGAGTGGAGGCTACACCTTC. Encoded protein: CASSDRSGGYTF.

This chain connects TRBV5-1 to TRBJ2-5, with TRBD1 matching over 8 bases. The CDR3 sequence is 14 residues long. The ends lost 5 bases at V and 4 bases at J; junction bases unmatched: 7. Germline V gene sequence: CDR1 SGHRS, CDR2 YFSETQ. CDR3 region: CASRADRGGETQYF. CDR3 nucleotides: TGCGCCAGCAGGGCCGACAGGGGCGGAGAGACCCAGTACTTC. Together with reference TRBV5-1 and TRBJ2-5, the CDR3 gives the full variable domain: KAGVTQTPRYLIKTRGQQVTLSCSPISGHRSVSWYQQTPGQGLQFLFEYFSETQRNKGNFPGRFSGRQFSNSRSEMNVSTLELGDSALYLCASRADRGGETQYFGPGTRLLVL.